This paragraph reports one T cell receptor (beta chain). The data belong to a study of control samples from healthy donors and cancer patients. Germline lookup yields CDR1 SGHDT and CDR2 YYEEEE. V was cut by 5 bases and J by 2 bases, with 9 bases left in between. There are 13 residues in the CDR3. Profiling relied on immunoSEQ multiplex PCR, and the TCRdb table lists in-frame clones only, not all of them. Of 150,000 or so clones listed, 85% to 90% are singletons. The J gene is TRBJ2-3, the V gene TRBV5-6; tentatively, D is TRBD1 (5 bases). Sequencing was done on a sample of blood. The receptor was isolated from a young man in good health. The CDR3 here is CASRATATDTQYF. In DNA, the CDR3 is TGTGCCAGCAGAGCGACAGCCACAGATACGCAGTATTTT.